This T cell receptor beta chain came from a study of blood T cell repertoires in COVID-19. Study information: The United States, Italy and Spain were the sources of the acute and convalescent COVID-19 samples. PBMCs, B-cell-depleted T cells, or T cells were the source of the cDNA or gDNA that made up the material.

The CDR3 covers 17 residues. CDR1 and CDR2 (germline): SEHNR, FQNEAQ (reference sequence). The V segment lost 3 bases and the J segment 7 bases; nucleotides outside the gene matches: 11. In the source study's methods: Quantification of nucleated cells was approximated via reference gene primer amplification. Using immunoSEQ multiplex PCR, the repertoire was profiled, and TCRdb retains in-frame clones only, with some absent. Clone size and the V and J calls come from that table; the DNA yielded D and trimming. The sample has approximately 180,000 clones, approximately 83% seen once. V is TRBV7-9 and J is TRBJ2-3; TRBD2 matches at 12 bases. The receptor was derived from a man between 60 and 75 years old with acute or convalescent COVID-19. Sequenced input: peripheral blood. The CDR3 DNA follows: TGTGCCAGCAGCTTTTACGGGACTAGCGGGCGAGTGAATACGCAGTATTTT. It translates to CASSFYGTSGRVNTQYF.